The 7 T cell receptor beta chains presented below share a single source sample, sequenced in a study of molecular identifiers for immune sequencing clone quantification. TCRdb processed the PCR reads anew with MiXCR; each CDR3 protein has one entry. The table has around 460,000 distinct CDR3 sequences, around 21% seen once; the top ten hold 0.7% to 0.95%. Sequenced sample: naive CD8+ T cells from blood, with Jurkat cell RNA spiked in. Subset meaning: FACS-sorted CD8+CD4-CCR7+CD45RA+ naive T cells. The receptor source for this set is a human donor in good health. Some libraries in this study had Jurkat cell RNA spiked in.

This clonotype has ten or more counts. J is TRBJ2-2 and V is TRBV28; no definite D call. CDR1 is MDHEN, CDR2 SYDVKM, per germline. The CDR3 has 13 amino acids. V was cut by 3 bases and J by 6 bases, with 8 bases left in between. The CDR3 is CASSLSGPGELFF. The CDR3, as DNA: TGTGCCAGCAGTTTGTCAGGACCCGGGGAGCTGTTTTTT.

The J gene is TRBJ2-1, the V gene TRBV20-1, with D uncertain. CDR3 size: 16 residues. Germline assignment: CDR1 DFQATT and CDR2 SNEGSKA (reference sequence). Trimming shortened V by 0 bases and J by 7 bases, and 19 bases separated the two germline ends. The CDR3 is CSARDLQTRFVNEQFF. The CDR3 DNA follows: TGCAGTGCTAGAGATCTCCAGACAAGGTTTGTGAATGAGCAGTTCTTC.

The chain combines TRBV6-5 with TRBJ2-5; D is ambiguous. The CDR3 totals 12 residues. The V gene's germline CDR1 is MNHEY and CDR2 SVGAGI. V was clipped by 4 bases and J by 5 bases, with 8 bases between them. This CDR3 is CASSSFGETQYF. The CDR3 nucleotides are TGTGCCAGCAGTTCATTCGGGGAGACCCAGTACTTC.

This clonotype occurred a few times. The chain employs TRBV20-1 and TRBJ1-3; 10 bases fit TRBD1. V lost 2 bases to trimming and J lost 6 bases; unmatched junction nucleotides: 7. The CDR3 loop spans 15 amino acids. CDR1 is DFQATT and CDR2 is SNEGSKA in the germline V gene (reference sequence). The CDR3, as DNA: TGCAGTGCTAGATCCCGGACAGGGGGTGTAAACACCATATATTTT. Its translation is CSARSRTGGVNTIYF.

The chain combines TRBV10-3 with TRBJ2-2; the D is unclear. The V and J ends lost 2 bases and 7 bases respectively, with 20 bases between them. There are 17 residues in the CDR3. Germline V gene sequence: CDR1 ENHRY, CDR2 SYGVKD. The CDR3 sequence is CAISEPRVVDLSGELFF. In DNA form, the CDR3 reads TGTGCCATCAGTGAGCCAAGGGTGGTCGATCTCAGCGGGGAGCTGTTTTTT.

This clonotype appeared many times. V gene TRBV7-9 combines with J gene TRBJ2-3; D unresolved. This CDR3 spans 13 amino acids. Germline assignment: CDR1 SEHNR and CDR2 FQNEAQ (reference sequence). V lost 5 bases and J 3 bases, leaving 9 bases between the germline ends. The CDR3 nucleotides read TGTGCCAGCAGCCCCGAGGAGACAGATACGCAGTATTTT. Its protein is CASSPEETDTQYF. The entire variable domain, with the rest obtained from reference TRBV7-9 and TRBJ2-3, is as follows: DTGVSQNPRHKITKRGQNVTFRCDPISEHNRLYWYRQTLGQGPEFLTYFQNEAQLEKSRLLSDRFSAERPKGSFSTLEIQRTEQGDSAMYLCASSPEETDTQYFGPGTRLTVL.

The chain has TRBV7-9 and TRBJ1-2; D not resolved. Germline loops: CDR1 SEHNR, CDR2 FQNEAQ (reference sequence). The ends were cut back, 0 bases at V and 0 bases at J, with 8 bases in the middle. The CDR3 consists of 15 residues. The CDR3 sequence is CASSLAEEANYGYTF. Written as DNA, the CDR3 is TGTGCCAGCAGCTTAGCGGAGGAAGCTAACTATGGCTACACCTTC.